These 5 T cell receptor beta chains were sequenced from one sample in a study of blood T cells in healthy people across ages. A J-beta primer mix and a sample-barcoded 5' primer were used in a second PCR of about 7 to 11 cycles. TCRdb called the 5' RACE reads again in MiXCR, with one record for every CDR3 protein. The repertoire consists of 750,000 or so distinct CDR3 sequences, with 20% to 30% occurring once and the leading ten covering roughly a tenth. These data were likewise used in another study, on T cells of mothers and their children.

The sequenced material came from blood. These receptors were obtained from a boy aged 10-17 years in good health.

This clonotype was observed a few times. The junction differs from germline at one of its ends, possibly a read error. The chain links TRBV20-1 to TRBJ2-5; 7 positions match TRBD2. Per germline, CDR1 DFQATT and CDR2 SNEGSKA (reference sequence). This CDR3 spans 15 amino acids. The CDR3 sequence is CSVRDGGTTQETQYF. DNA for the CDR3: TGCAGTGTTAGAGATGGCGGGACTACCCAAGAGACCCAGTACTTC.

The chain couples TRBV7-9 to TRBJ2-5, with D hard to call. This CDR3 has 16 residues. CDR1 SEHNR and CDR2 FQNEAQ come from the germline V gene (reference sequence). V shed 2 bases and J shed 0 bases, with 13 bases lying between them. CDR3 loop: CASSLWASPHQETQYF. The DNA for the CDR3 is TGTGCCAGCAGCTTATGGGCTAGTCCTCACCAAGAGACCCAGTACTTC.

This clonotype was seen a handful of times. The CDR3 sequence is CASSFTSGASYEQYF. CDR3 sequence (DNA): TGTGCCAGCAGCTTTACTAGCGGGGCCTCCTACGAGCAGTACTTC. The chain is built from TRBV11-2 and TRBJ2-5; TRBD2 matches 10 bases. Gene TRBJ2-7 matches the end of the DNA better, so the J call may be wrong. Germline V CDR1 and CDR2: SGHAT, FQNNGV. There are 15 residues in the CDR3.

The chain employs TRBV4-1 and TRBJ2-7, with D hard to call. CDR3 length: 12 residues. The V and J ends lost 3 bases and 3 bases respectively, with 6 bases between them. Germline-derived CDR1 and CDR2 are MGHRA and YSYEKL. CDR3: CASSQLNYEQYF. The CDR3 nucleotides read TGCGCCAGCAGCCAGTTGAACTACGAGCAGTACTTC.

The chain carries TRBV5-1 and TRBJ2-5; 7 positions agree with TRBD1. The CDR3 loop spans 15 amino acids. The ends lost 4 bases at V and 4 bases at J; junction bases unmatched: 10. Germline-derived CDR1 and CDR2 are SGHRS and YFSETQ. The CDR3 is CASSQGQSSSETQYF. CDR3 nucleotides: TGCGCCAGCAGCCAGGGACAGTCCTCGTCAGAGACCCAGTACTTC.